This T cell receptor (beta chain) was retrieved from a study of T-cell reconstitution after alpha-beta-depleted transplantation in children. Unique molecular identifiers were built into the TCRbeta library. TCRdb independently ran MiXCR on the PCR reads; one entry per CDR3 protein. The repertoire consists of hundreds of thousands of distinct CDR3 sequences, with approximately 16% occurring once and the leading ten covering 3% to 4%. The source was PBMCs from the stem cell graft donor, collected from the stem cell graft. The sequence derives from a human donor who donated a stem cell graft to a child with acute lymphoblastic leukemia.

CDR3: CASSFYRGRTYGYTF. The CDR3 DNA follows: TGCGCCAGCAGCTTTTACAGGGGGCGTACCTATGGCTACACCTTC. The V call is TRBV5-1, the J call TRBJ1-2; TRBD1 matches at 9 bases. V lost 2 bases, J lost 4 bases, and 6 bases stayed unmatched. The CDR3 is 15 residues long. Germline values: CDR1 SGHRS, CDR2 YFSETQ. The variable domain in full, with the rest retrieved from reference TRBV5-1 and TRBJ1-2, is KAGVTQTPRYLIKTRGQQVTLSCSPISGHRSVSWYQQTPGQGLQFLFEYFSETQRNKGNFPGRFSGRQFSNSRSEMNVSTLELGDSALYLCASSFYRGRTYGYTFGSGTRLTVV.